This T cell receptor (beta chain) came from a study of blood T cell repertoires in COVID-19. Study overall: The analysed material was cDNA or gDNA that came from T cells, B-cell-depleted T cells, or PBMCs.

Per the original methods: Amplification with reference gene primers provided the estimates of nucleated cell counts. Profiled with immunoSEQ multiplex PCR; TCRdb holds only in-frame clones, not every one. D and trimming were read from the DNA, whereas the V and J calls and clone size are those reported in that table. The table includes around 250,000 clones, roughly 86% detected once. Germline assignment: CDR1 GTSNPN and CDR2 SVGIG (reference sequence). This CDR3 spans 15 amino acids. Trimming at V came to 2 bases and at J to 3 bases, leaving 7 bases not matched to a gene. The sequenced sample consisted of peripheral blood. The V call is TRBV30, the J call TRBJ1-3; 7 nucleotides match TRBD1. The receptor was derived from a human donor in a cohort sampled during active COVID-19. Here the CDR3 DNA reads TGTGCCTGGAGTACCCCGGACAGGTTTGGAAACACCATATATTTT. It encodes CAWSTPDRFGNTIYF.